The rows below give T cell receptor beta chains drawn from one sample of a study of T-cell reconstitution after alpha-beta-depleted transplantation in children. TCRdb reanalysed the PCR reads using MiXCR and keeps one entry per CDR3 protein. The sample yields 440,000 or so distinct CDR3 sequences, roughly a tenth seen once. Sequencing was performed on PBMCs from the stem cell graft donor, taken from the stem cell graft. All receptors derive from a human donor who donated a stem cell graft to a child with acute myeloid leukemia. Each CDR3 is given with its conserved first and last residue. Fields, in order: J gene, D gene, V gene, clone size, CDR3 protein, CDR3 DNA. The D gene is left open where the match is weak. Clone size, where shown, is once, few, many, or a class for clones that have expanded.

j_call: TRBJ1-6
d_call: -
v_call: TRBV7-2
clone_size: many
cdr3_aa: CASSFDSYNSPLHF
cdr3_nt: TGTGCCAGCAGCTTCGACAGCTATAATTCACCCCTCCACTTT

j_call: TRBJ2-1
d_call: TRBD2
v_call: TRBV14
clone_size: -
cdr3_aa: CASSPTSVGEQFF
cdr3_nt: TGTGCCAGCAGCCCTACTAGCGTTGGTGAGCAGTTCTTC

j_call: TRBJ2-7
d_call: -
v_call: TRBV13
clone_size: many
cdr3_aa: CASSLGLHEQYF
cdr3_nt: TGTGCCAGCAGCTTAGGCCTCCACGAGCAGTACTTC

j_call: TRBJ1-3
d_call: -
v_call: TRBV15
clone_size: few
cdr3_aa: CATSDRPFSGNTIYF
cdr3_nt: TGTGCCACCAGCGATCGACCGTTCTCTGGAAACACCATATATTTT

j_call: TRBJ2-2
d_call: -
v_call: TRBV5-1
clone_size: many
cdr3_aa: CASSVTADTGELFF
cdr3_nt: TGCGCCAGCAGTGTGACTGCGGACACCGGGGAGCTGTTTTTT

j_call: TRBJ2-1
d_call: -
v_call: TRBV29-1
clone_size: few
cdr3_aa: CSVALADPSNEQFF
cdr3_nt: TGCAGCGTTGCCTTGGCAGACCCTAGCAATGAGCAGTTCTTC

j_call: TRBJ2-1
d_call: -
v_call: TRBV5-1
clone_size: -
cdr3_aa: CASTVGRGSYNEQFF
cdr3_nt: TGCGCCAGCACGGTTGGTCGGGGATCCTACAATGAGCAGTTCTTC

j_call: TRBJ2-7
d_call: -
v_call: TRBV20-1
clone_size: -
cdr3_aa: CSASLSPYEQYF
cdr3_nt: TGCAGTGCTAGTTTATCTCCCTACGAGCAGTACTTC

j_call: TRBJ1-1
d_call: TRBD1
v_call: TRBV20-1
clone_size: -
cdr3_aa: CSARDQTGAGAFF
cdr3_nt: TGCAGTGCTAGAGATCAAACAGGGGCAGGGGCTTTCTTT

j_call: TRBJ2-3
d_call: TRBD1
v_call: TRBV20-1
clone_size: many
cdr3_aa: CSARSDRAATDTQYF
cdr3_nt: TGCAGTGCTAGAAGCGACAGGGCTGCCACAGATACGCAGTATTTT

j_call: TRBJ1-2
d_call: -
v_call: TRBV5-1
clone_size: -
cdr3_aa: CASSWESGNYGYTF
cdr3_nt: TGCGCCAGCAGCTGGGAGTCAGGGAACTATGGCTACACCTTC

j_call: TRBJ2-5
d_call: TRBD2
v_call: TRBV5-1
clone_size: -
cdr3_aa: CASSAGLAGPGGETQYF
cdr3_nt: TGCGCCAGCAGCGCGGGACTAGCGGGCCCGGGGGGGGAGACCCAGTACTTC

j_call: TRBJ2-7
d_call: TRBD2
v_call: TRBV7-3
clone_size: few
cdr3_aa: CASSPGTSGISYEQYF
cdr3_nt: TGTGCCAGCAGCCCCGGGACTAGCGGAATATCCTACGAGCAGTACTTC

j_call: TRBJ2-1
d_call: TRBD2
v_call: TRBV12-3/TRBV12-4
clone_size: many
cdr3_aa: CASSLAGGSRNEQFF
cdr3_nt: TGTGCCAGCAGTTTAGCGGGGGGGAGTCGTAATGAGCAGTTCTTC

j_call: TRBJ2-7
d_call: TRBD2
v_call: TRBV20-1
clone_size: few
cdr3_aa: CSASPRLAGIHEQYF
cdr3_nt: TGCAGTGCTTCTCCTAGACTAGCGGGAATTCACGAGCAGTACTTC

j_call: TRBJ2-3
d_call: -
v_call: TRBV6-4
clone_size: -
cdr3_aa: CASSENSGDTDTQYF
cdr3_nt: TGTGCCAGCAGTGAGAATTCAGGGGACACAGATACGCAGTATTTT

j_call: TRBJ2-7
d_call: TRBD2
v_call: TRBV29-1
clone_size: few
cdr3_aa: CSVEGGSSGPYEQYF
cdr3_nt: TGCAGCGTTGAAGGGGGGTCTAGCGGGCCCTACGAGCAGTACTTC

j_call: TRBJ2-1
d_call: TRBD1
v_call: TRBV20-1
clone_size: -
cdr3_aa: CSARVPGQGANEQFF
cdr3_nt: TGCAGTGCTAGAGTACCGGGACAGGGGGCTAATGAGCAGTTCTTC

j_call: TRBJ2-5
d_call: -
v_call: TRBV4-1
clone_size: few
cdr3_aa: CASSHPIRDALKETQYF
cdr3_nt: TGCGCCAGCAGCCATCCTATTCGGGACGCTCTCAAAGAGACCCAGTACTTC

j_call: TRBJ2-7
d_call: TRBD1
v_call: TRBV6-1
clone_size: -
cdr3_aa: CASSGGVGTGVHEQYF
cdr3_nt: TGTGCCAGCAGTGGGGGTGTCGGGACAGGGGTCCACGAGCAGTACTTC

j_call: TRBJ2-7
d_call: -
v_call: TRBV7-9
clone_size: few
cdr3_aa: CASSLGAGFSYEQYF
cdr3_nt: TGTGCCAGCAGCTTAGGGGCGGGATTCTCCTACGAGCAGTACTTC

j_call: TRBJ2-1
d_call: -
v_call: TRBV5-5
clone_size: -
cdr3_aa: CASSPKGLLYNEQFF
cdr3_nt: TGTGCCAGCAGCCCCAAGGGACTTCTCTACAATGAGCAGTTCTTC

j_call: TRBJ2-1
d_call: -
v_call: TRBV7-2
clone_size: many
cdr3_aa: CASSLPREDYNEQFF
cdr3_nt: TGTGCCAGCAGCTTACCACGCGAGGACTACAATGAGCAGTTCTTC

j_call: TRBJ1-2
d_call: -
v_call: TRBV4-1
clone_size: many
cdr3_aa: CASSQDHRVANYGYTF
cdr3_nt: TGCGCCAGCAGCCAAGACCACAGGGTAGCCAACTATGGCTACACCTTC

j_call: TRBJ2-7
d_call: -
v_call: TRBV2
clone_size: many
cdr3_aa: CASSWLREQYF
cdr3_nt: TGTGCCAGCAGTTGGCTTCGCGAGCAGTACTTC

j_call: TRBJ1-5
d_call: TRBD1
v_call: TRBV12-3/TRBV12-4
clone_size: many
cdr3_aa: CASSLQGAGNQPQHF
cdr3_nt: TGTGCCAGCAGCCTCCAGGGGGCCGGCAATCAGCCCCAGCATTTT

j_call: TRBJ1-2
d_call: -
v_call: TRBV11-1
clone_size: many
cdr3_aa: CASSLIGANYGYTF
cdr3_nt: TGTGCCAGCAGCTTAATTGGAGCTAACTATGGCTACACCTTC

j_call: TRBJ2-7
d_call: TRBD1
v_call: TRBV5-1
clone_size: -
cdr3_aa: CASSLRDREHEQYF
cdr3_nt: TGCGCCAGCAGCTTGCGGGACAGGGAACACGAGCAGTACTTC

j_call: TRBJ1-4
d_call: -
v_call: TRBV2
clone_size: -
cdr3_aa: CASSRDYNEKLFF
cdr3_nt: TGTGCCAGTTCCAGGGATTATAATGAAAAACTGTTTTTT

j_call: TRBJ2-3
d_call: -
v_call: TRBV6-1
clone_size: -
cdr3_aa: CASSDRDKKYTDTQYF
cdr3_nt: TGTGCCAGCAGTGACAGGGACAAGAAGTACACAGATACGCAGTATTTT

j_call: TRBJ1-5
d_call: TRBD1
v_call: TRBV29-1
clone_size: -
cdr3_aa: CSVAGTGGGQPQHF
cdr3_nt: TGCAGCGTAGCCGGGACAGGGGGCGGCCAGCCCCAGCATTTT

j_call: TRBJ2-1
d_call: -
v_call: TRBV6-1
clone_size: -
cdr3_aa: CASSEIRSGEQFF
cdr3_nt: TGTGCCAGCAGTGAAATTCGTAGCGGTGAGCAGTTCTTC

j_call: TRBJ1-1
d_call: -
v_call: TRBV4-1
clone_size: -
cdr3_aa: CASSHRANAGTEAFF
cdr3_nt: TGCGCCAGCAGCCACCGGGCTAACGCCGGGACTGAAGCTTTCTTT

j_call: TRBJ1-5
d_call: -
v_call: TRBV19
clone_size: few
cdr3_aa: CASSVDANQPQHF
cdr3_nt: TGTGCCAGTAGTGTGGACGCCAATCAGCCCCAGCATTTT

j_call: TRBJ2-1
d_call: TRBD1
v_call: TRBV12-3/TRBV12-4
clone_size: many
cdr3_aa: CASSTDRLTPPEQFF
cdr3_nt: TGTGCCAGCAGCACGGACAGGCTAACCCCCCCCGAGCAGTTCTTC

j_call: TRBJ2-1
d_call: TRBD2
v_call: TRBV29-1
clone_size: few
cdr3_aa: CSVGLVLLAGGDEQFF
cdr3_nt: TGCAGCGTTGGTCTGGTGTTGCTAGCGGGAGGAGATGAGCAGTTCTTC

j_call: TRBJ2-1
d_call: -
v_call: TRBV5-1
clone_size: few
cdr3_aa: CASSLGWGGEQFF
cdr3_nt: TGCGCCAGCAGCTTGGGATGGGGCGGGGAGCAGTTCTTC

j_call: TRBJ2-7
d_call: TRBD2
v_call: TRBV5-1
clone_size: few
cdr3_aa: CASSLPGRGEQYF
cdr3_nt: TGCGCCAGCAGCTTGCCCGGGAGGGGCGAGCAGTACTTC

j_call: TRBJ2-1
d_call: TRBD2
v_call: TRBV7-2
clone_size: many
cdr3_aa: CASSLRSGASSYNEQFF
cdr3_nt: TGTGCCAGCAGCTTAAGAAGCGGGGCCAGCTCCTACAATGAGCAGTTCTTC

j_call: TRBJ2-3
d_call: TRBD2
v_call: TRBV4-3
clone_size: few
cdr3_aa: CASSQDTSGTPDTQYF
cdr3_nt: TGCGCCAGCAGCCAAGATACAAGCGGGACCCCAGATACGCAGTATTTT

j_call: TRBJ2-1
d_call: -
v_call: TRBV6-2/TRBV6-3
clone_size: -
cdr3_aa: CASSQGASSYNDQFF
cdr3_nt: TGTGCCAGCAGCCAAGGAGCGTCGTCCTACAATGACCAGTTCTTC

j_call: TRBJ2-1
d_call: TRBD2
v_call: TRBV25-1
clone_size: many
cdr3_aa: CASWSSGSFYNEQFF
cdr3_nt: TGTGCCAGCTGGTCTAGCGGGAGTTTCTACAATGAGCAGTTCTTC

j_call: TRBJ1-2
d_call: -
v_call: TRBV7-9
clone_size: many
cdr3_aa: CASSLAGRSKGNYGYTF
cdr3_nt: TGTGCCAGCAGCTTAGCAGGCAGGTCCAAAGGGAACTATGGCTACACCTTC

j_call: TRBJ2-5
d_call: -
v_call: TRBV11-2
clone_size: -
cdr3_aa: CASSPALPGRETQYF
cdr3_nt: TGTGCCAGCAGCCCTGCGTTGCCAGGACGAGAGACCCAGTACTTC

j_call: TRBJ2-1
d_call: TRBD2
v_call: TRBV27
clone_size: many
cdr3_aa: CASSLASGSGRRNEQFF
cdr3_nt: TGTGCCAGCAGTTTAGCTAGCGGGAGTGGTCGAAGGAATGAGCAGTTCTTC